Sequencing of this T cell receptor (beta chain) was carried out in a study of tumor and adjacent non-tumor tissue in lung cancer. As for the study in general: There were 11 to 13 adenocarcinoma, a couple of squamous cell carcinoma and 1 small cell lung cancer cases.

This sample's RNA came from whole unsorted tissue. Three rounds of nested PCR, following a modified ARM-PCR protocol, produced the TCRbeta library. TCRdb re-called the multiplex PCR reads with MiXCR, one entry per CDR3 protein. The sample comprises about 80,000 distinct CDR3 sequences, roughly 76% of which are singletons, and approximately 12% rests with the top ten. CDR3 length: 17 residues. CDR1 and CDR2 from the germline V gene are MGHRA and YSYEKL. With V trimmed by 1 base and J by 4 bases, 12 bases remained unmatched. There are a few counts of this clonotype. The sequence was obtained from a woman in her fifties or sixties with non-small cell lung cancer. Specimen: lung tumor tissue. The chain carries TRBV4-1 and TRBJ2-5; 7 bases match TRBD2. CDR3 sequence: CASSQGGMGGEGETQYF. The CDR3 DNA follows: TGCGCCAGCAGCCAAGGTGGCATGGGAGGGGAAGGAGAGACCCAGTACTTC.